This TCR beta chain was sequenced for a study of regulatory T cells in long-lasting Graves disease. CDR3 length: 15 amino acids. The germline CDR1 and CDR2 sequences are MNHNS and SASEGT. V was clipped by 1 base and J by 1 base, with 10 bases between them. Time point specified: newly diagnosed GD, antithyroid drugs for less than 3 months. The TCR library was prepared using RNA isolated from PBMCs. In this sample, this clonotype turned up many times. CDR3-region Arm-PCR and iRepertoire HTBI primers produced the TCR beta libraries. TCRdb analysed the multiplex PCR reads with MiXCR anew, one entry per CDR3 protein. Of over 350,000 distinct CDR3 sequences listed, roughly 15% are singletons. Separately, the same data were catalogued under a study of T cells in Graves' hyperthyroidism and ophthalmopathy.

The chain combines TRBV6-1 with TRBJ1-1; D unresolved. The source was peripheral blood mononuclear cells (PBMCs), collected at new diagnosis, from a patient treated with antithyroid drugs. This clonotype was sampled from a woman aged 40 to 50 with Graves disease. CDR3 in amino acids: CASSEGRVWNTEAFF. CDR3 DNA: TGTGCCAGCAGTGAAGGGAGGGTTTGGAACACTGAAGCTTTCTTT.